Below, 21 T cell receptor beta chains from the same sample are listed, as sequenced in a study of OX40 agonist ivuxolimab in advanced cancers. The table came from immunoSEQ multiplex PCR; TCRdb's copy has only in-frame clones and leaves some out. The sample carries about 64,000 clones, around 83% recorded once. The sequencing here drew on CD4+ or CD8+ T cells sorted from blood, taken in a trial of the OX40 agonist ivuxolimab. The receptors shown here come from an adult with an advanced solid tumor such as melanoma, head and neck, liver or kidney cancer.

The chain carries TRBV5-6 and TRBJ2-3; D assignment may be TRBD1 or TRBD2 (6 bases each). There are 15 residues in the CDR3. V was cut by 0 bases and J by 5 bases, with 13 bases left in between. Germline assignment: CDR1 SGHDT and CDR2 YYEEEE. DNA of the CDR3: TGTGCCAGCAGCTTGGGGCAGGGGAGGAGAGATACGCAGTATTTT. The encoded protein is CASSLGQGRRDTQYF.

The sample holds a few counts of this clone. The CDR3 reads CASTQGGYGYTF. The DNA for the CDR3 is TGTGCCAGCACACAGGGTGGCTATGGCTACACCTTC. The chain recombines TRBV19 with TRBJ1-2, with TRBD1 as a possible D gene (6 bases). V was pared by 9 bases and J by 4 bases, with 12 bases between. CDR3 length equals 12 residues. Germline V gene lookup returns CDR1 LNHDA and CDR2 SQIVND (reference sequence).

This chain uses TRBV4-3 with TRBJ2-5, with TRBD1 matching over 9 bases. The J call is in doubt because the DNA end fits TRBJ2-7 better. The CDR3 length is 14 residues. Germline CDR1 is LGHNA and CDR2 is YSLEER. The CDR3 DNA reads as TGCGCCAGCAGCCACTGGGACAGGGCCTACGAGCAGTACTTC. It encodes CASSHWDRAYEQYF.

The rearrangement joins TRBV13 to TRBJ1-1, with a possible D match to TRBD1 (6 bases). The germline V gene encodes CDR1 PRHDT and CDR2 FYEKMQ (reference sequence). V lost 5 bases and J lost 11, with 21 bases in between. This CDR3 spans 14 amino acids. The CDR3 loop reads CASSPSRGGRRAFF. In DNA, the CDR3 is TGTGCCAGCAGCCCGAGCCGGGGGGGGCGGAGGGCTTTCTTT.

The chain uses TRBV6-5 and TRBJ1-2; TRBD1 is a possible D gene (5 bases). The length of the CDR3 is 14 residues. V was trimmed by 3 bases and J by 4 bases, leaving 12 bases between them. From germline, CDR1 is MNHEY and CDR2 SVGAGI. The CDR3 DNA reads TGTGCCAGCAGTTATGGGGCGCCGGGCTATGGCTACACCTTC. As protein: CASSYGAPGYGYTF.

The rearrangement joins TRBV5-1 to TRBJ2-5, with a possible D match to TRBD1 (6 bases). This CDR3 contains 14 residues. Germline V CDR1 and CDR2: SGHRS, YFSETQ. V gave up 5 bases and J gave up 3 bases, with 14 bases separating them. In DNA form, the CDR3 reads TGCGCCAGCAGTACTCCAGGGGCCGAAGAGACCCAGTACTTC. It translates to CASSTPGAEETQYF. The full variable domain, completed using reference TRBV5-1 and TRBJ2-5, is KAGVTQTPRYLIKTRGQQVTLSCSPISGHRSVSWYQQTPGQGLQFLFEYFSETQRNKGNFPGRFSGRQFSNSRSEMNVSTLELGDSALYLCASSTPGAEETQYFGPGTRLLVL.

V and J are TRBV6-1 and TRBJ1-6; D may be TRBD1 (5 bases). Germline V gives CDR1 MNHNS, CDR2 SASEGT. The ends were cut back, 4 bases at V and 8 bases at J, with 9 bases in the middle. The length of the CDR3 is 13 residues. The CDR3 DNA is TGTGCCAGCAGTGGTGTCAGGGATTCACCCCTCCACTTT. Residues: CASSGVRDSPLHF.

The chain recombines TRBV5-6 with TRBJ1-1, with D hard to call. There are 16 residues in the CDR3. Trimming cost V 2 bases and J 0 bases, with 14 bases left between them. Germline lookup yields CDR1 SGHDT and CDR2 YYEEEE. The CDR3: CASSLRGVRLNTEAFF. The CDR3 DNA reads as TGTGCCAGCAGCTTACGTGGAGTGAGGTTGAACACTGAAGCTTTCTTT.

The V gene is TRBV7-2, the J gene TRBJ2-2, with 8 bases lining up with TRBD2. After removal of 3 bases from V and 7 bases from J, the junction contained 13 bases not matched to a gene. Germline V lookup: CDR1 SGHTA, CDR2 FQGNSA. The CDR3 has 17 amino acids. The CDR3 bases are TGTGCCAGCAGCTTTCGGGAGGGCCTCGGGTTGGGCGGGGAGCTGTTTTTT. Translating it yields CASSFREGLGLGGELFF.

This clone has just a few counts. The chain has TRBV15 and TRBJ1-1; TRBD1 matches 10 bases. The germline CDR1 and CDR2 sequences are LNHNV and YYDKDF (reference sequence). This CDR3 is 16 amino acids long. Losses at the gene ends were 2 bases for V and 8 bases for J; bases not matched to a gene: 11. The CDR3 here is CATSRSQDRGFREAFF. The CDR3 nucleotides are TGTGCCACCAGCAGAAGTCAGGACAGGGGGTTCCGGGAAGCTTTCTTT.

The chain is built from TRBV5-4 and TRBJ2-3; 8 bases line up with TRBD2. Germline V gene lookup returns CDR1 SGHNT and CDR2 YYREEE (reference sequence). The CDR3 totals 16 residues. V lost 0 bases, J lost 2 bases, and 5 bases stayed unmatched. CDR3 amino acids: CASSLATGGFTDTQYF. CDR3 DNA sequence: TGTGCCAGCAGCTTGGCCACGGGGGGGTTCACAGATACGCAGTATTTT.

The genes are TRBV19 and TRBJ1-1; D may be TRBD1 (5 bases). The germline V gene has CDR1 LNHDA and CDR2 SQIVND (reference sequence). Trimming removed 0 bases at V and 1 base at J, with 15 bases between. This CDR3 has 17 residues. CDR3 nucleotides: TGTGCCAGTAGTATAGATTGGGGCAGGGTAACGAACACTGAAGCTTTCTTT. Translated, it gives CASSIDWGRVTNTEAFF.

The V gene is TRBV18, the J gene TRBJ1-1; perhaps TRBD1 as D (5 bases). Germline V gene data show CDR1 as KGHSH and CDR2 as LQKENI. V lost 2 bases and J 5 bases, leaving 15 bases between the germline ends. CDR3 size: 15 residues. The DNA for the CDR3 is TGTGCCAGCTCACCAGGGACCTCGGGGGGAACTGAAGCTTTCTTT. Translation: CASSPGTSGGTEAFF.

The V and J genes are TRBV5-1 and TRBJ1-3, with TRBD1 identical over 7 bases. This CDR3 contains 17 residues. V dropped 3 bases and J dropped 0; count of bases not matched to a gene: 9. Germline CDR1 reads SGHRS; CDR2 reads YFSETQ. The CDR3 nucleotides read TGCGCCAGCAGCTCCGACAGGGATTCCCACTCTGGAAACACCATATATTTT. Amino acids: CASSSDRDSHSGNTIYF.

The chain employs TRBV9 and TRBJ1-1; D may be TRBD1 (5 bases). Looked up from germline, CDR1 is SGDLS and CDR2 is YYNGEE. V shed 4 bases and J shed 1 base, with 17 bases lying between them. CDR3 length equals 16 residues. The CDR3 loop is CASSSVTGGGNTEAFF. The CDR3 DNA reads as TGTGCCAGCAGCTCTGTGACCGGCGGGGGGAACACTGAAGCTTTCTTT.

This chain links TRBV6-1 with TRBJ1-5; D unresolved. Germline CDR1 is MNHNS and CDR2 is SASEGT. With 2 bases removed from V and 7 bases from J, the gap between germline ends came to 21 bases. The CDR3 has 17 amino acids. DNA of the CDR3: TGTGCCAGCAGTGAAACCTTAAGTGGTGCGGGAGGGCAGCCCCAGCATTTT. Protein product: CASSETLSGAGGQPQHF.

The chain combines TRBV6-6 with TRBJ2-7; 7 bases map to TRBD2. The germline V gene has CDR1 MNHNY and CDR2 SVGAGI (reference sequence). V dropped 2 bases and J dropped 4; count of bases not matched to a gene: 5. There are 14 residues in the CDR3. CDR3 loop: CASSYGAGLYEQYF. The CDR3 DNA reads TGTGCCAGCAGTTACGGAGCGGGGCTTTACGAGCAGTACTTC.

J is TRBJ2-1 and V is TRBV7-3; 9 positions match TRBD2. The CDR3 covers 15 residues. Germline-derived CDR1 and CDR2 are SGHTA and FQGTGA. After removal of 0 bases from V and 8 bases from J, the junction contained 5 bases not matched to a gene. CDR3: CASSLTSGRGDEQFF. In nucleotides, the CDR3 is TGTGCCAGCAGCTTAACTAGCGGGAGAGGCGATGAGCAGTTCTTC.

The gene calls are TRBV7-9 and TRBJ2-6; 7 bases fit TRBD2. The V and J ends lost 2 bases and 1 base, in that order; junction bases with no gene match: 2. The length of the CDR3 is 16 residues. Germline assignment: CDR1 SEHNR and CDR2 FQNEAQ (reference sequence). Written as DNA, the CDR3 is TGTGCCAGCAGCTTATGGGGAGGGTCTGGGGCCAACGTCCTGACTTTC. It is translated as CASSLWGGSGANVLTF. The variable domain in full, with the rest retrieved from reference TRBV7-9 and TRBJ2-6, is DTGVSQNPRHKITKRGQNVTFRCDPISEHNRLYWYRQTLGQGPEFLTYFQNEAQLEKSRLLSDRFSAERPKGSFSTLEIQRTEQGDSAMYLCASSLWGGSGANVLTFGAGSRLTVL.

This clone was picked up one time. The chain recombines TRBV9 with TRBJ2-1, with D possibly TRBD2 on 6 matching bases. V was shortened by 5 bases and J by 7 bases, with 22 bases between the two germline ends. The germline V gene has CDR1 SGDLS and CDR2 YYNGEE. This CDR3 region has 16 residues. As DNA, the CDR3 is TGTGCCAGCAGTCCAGAGCGGGCTAGCGTATGGAATGAGCAGTTCTTC. It is translated as CASSPERASVWNEQFF. The full variable domain, rest sourced from reference TRBV9 and TRBJ2-1, is DSGVTQTPKHLITATGQRVTLRCSPRSGDLSVYWYQQSLDQGLQFLIQYYNGEERAKGNILERFSAQQFPDLHSELNLSSLELGDSALYFCASSPERASVWNEQFFGPGTRLTVL.

The V gene is TRBV21-1, the J gene TRBJ1-6; TRBD1, the table's D call, was not compared with the DNA. TRBV21-1 is labeled a pseudogene. The CDR3 runs 15 residues. CDR3 sequence reads: CASSQPGGSGSPLHF. The DNA for the CDR3 is TGTGCCAGCAGCCAACCAGGGGGGTCTGGTTCACCCCTCCACTTT.